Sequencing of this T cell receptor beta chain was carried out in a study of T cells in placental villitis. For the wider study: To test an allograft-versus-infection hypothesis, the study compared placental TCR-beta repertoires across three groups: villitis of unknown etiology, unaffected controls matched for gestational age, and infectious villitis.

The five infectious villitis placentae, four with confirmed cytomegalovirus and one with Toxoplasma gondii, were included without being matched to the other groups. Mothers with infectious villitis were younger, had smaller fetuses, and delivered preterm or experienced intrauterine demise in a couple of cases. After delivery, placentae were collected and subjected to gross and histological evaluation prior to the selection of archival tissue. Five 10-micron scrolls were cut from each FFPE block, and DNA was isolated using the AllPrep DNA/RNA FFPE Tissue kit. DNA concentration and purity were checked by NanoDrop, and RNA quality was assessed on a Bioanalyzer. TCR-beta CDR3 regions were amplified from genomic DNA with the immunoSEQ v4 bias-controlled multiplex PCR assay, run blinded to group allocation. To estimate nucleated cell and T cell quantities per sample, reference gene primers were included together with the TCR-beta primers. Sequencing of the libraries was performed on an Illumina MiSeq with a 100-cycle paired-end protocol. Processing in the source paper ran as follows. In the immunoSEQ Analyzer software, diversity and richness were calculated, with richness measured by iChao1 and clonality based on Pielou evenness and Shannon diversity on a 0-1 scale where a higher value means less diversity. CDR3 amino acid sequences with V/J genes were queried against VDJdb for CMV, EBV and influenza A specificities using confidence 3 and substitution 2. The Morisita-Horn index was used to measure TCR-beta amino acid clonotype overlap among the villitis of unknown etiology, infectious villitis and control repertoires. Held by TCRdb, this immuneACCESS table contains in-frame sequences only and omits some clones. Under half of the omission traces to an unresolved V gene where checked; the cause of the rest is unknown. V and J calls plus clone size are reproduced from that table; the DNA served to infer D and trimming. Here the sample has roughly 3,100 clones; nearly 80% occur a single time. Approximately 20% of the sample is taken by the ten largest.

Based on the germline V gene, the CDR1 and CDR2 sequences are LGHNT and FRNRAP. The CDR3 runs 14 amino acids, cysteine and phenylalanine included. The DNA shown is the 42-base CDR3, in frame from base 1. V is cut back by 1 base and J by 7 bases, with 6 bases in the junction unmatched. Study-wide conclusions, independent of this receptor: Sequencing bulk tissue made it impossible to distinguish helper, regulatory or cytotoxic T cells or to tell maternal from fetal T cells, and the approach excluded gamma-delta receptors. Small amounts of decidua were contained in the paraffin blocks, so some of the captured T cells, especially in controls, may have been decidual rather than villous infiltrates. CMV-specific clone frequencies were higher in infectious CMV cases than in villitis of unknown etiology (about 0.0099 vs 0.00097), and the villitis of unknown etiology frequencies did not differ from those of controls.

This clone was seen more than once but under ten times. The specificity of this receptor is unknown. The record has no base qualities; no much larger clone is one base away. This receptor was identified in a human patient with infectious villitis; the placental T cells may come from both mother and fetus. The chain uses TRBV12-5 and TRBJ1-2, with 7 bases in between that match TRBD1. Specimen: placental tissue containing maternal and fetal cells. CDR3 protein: CASGLGAGGSGYTF. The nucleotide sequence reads TGTGCTAGTGGTTTGGGGGCAGGGGGAAGTGGCTACACCTTC.